What follows are 8 T cell receptor beta chains derived from one specimen sequenced in a study of graft-versus-host responses after intestinal transplantation. Sequencing was performed with immunoSEQ multiplex PCR; in TCRdb, only in-frame clones are kept and a portion is missing. This sample has tens of thousands of clones, with roughly 90% found just once. These receptors lack a known antigen. Sequenced material: unstimulated CD4+ T cells sorted from spleen or lymph node cells, taken before intestinal transplant. All receptors come from a human donor who received an intestinal transplant.

The chain employs TRBV4-1 and TRBJ1-2; 10 bases are shared with TRBD1. This CDR3 is 16 amino acids long. Germline assignment: CDR1 MGHRA and CDR2 YSYEKL. Trimming took 1 base from V and 6 from J; bases not matched to a gene: 8. CDR3 sequence: CASSQVTRDRGNGYTF. DNA of the CDR3: TGCGCCAGCAGCCAAGTCACCCGGGACAGGGGAAATGGCTACACCTTC.

The chain couples TRBV5-1 to TRBJ1-3; the D is unclear. The CDR3 contains 17 residues. The germline V gene has CDR1 SGHRS and CDR2 YFSETQ. V was shortened by 2 bases and J by 0 bases, with 15 bases between the two germline ends. The chain's CDR3 is CASSFWPTDDSGNTIYF. CDR3 DNA: TGCGCCAGCAGCTTTTGGCCCACAGACGACTCTGGAAACACCATATATTTT. The complete variable domain, with remaining parts taken from reference TRBV5-1 and TRBJ1-3, reads KAGVTQTPRYLIKTRGQQVTLSCSPISGHRSVSWYQQTPGQGLQFLFEYFSETQRNKGNFPGRFSGRQFSNSRSEMNVSTLELGDSALYLCASSFWPTDDSGNTIYFGEGSWLTVV.

This sequence joins TRBV6-1 and TRBJ1-3; TRBD1 is a possible D gene (5 bases). The CDR3 spans 12 residues. Trimming stripped 10 bases from V and 9 bases from J, with 16 bases between. Per the germline V gene, CDR1 is MNHNS and CDR2 is SASEGT. The CDR3 here is CATGARMSTIYF. The CDR3 coding sequence is TGTGCCACCGGGGCCCGAATGAGCACCATATATTTT.

The chain carries TRBV9 and TRBJ1-2; D might be TRBD1 (6 bases). Germline loops: CDR1 SGDLS, CDR2 YYNGEE. The CDR3 length is 15 residues. Trimming removed 2 bases from V and 7 bases from J, with 18 bases in between. The CDR3 region has the DNA TGTGCCAGCAGCGTGGAAGGGGGACGAAAAGGTGGCTACACCTTC. Translating it yields CASSVEGGRKGGYTF.

V usage is TRBV27 and J usage is TRBJ2-5, with 7 bases fitting TRBD1. This CDR3 has 14 residues. Germline V gene data show CDR1 as MNHEY and CDR2 as SMNVEV (reference sequence). Trimming at V came to 8 bases and at J to 1 base, leaving 7 bases not matched to a gene. Written as DNA, the CDR3 is TGTGCCAGCCGCCTGACAGGGCGCCAAGAGACCCAGTACTTC. This translates into CASRLTGRQETQYF.

The chain carries TRBV30 and TRBJ2-4; 7 bases are a match to TRBD2. Germline lookup yields CDR1 GTSNPN and CDR2 SVGIG (reference sequence). V lost 5 bases, J lost 7 bases, and 8 bases stayed unmatched. The CDR3 has 13 residues. The CDR3 is CAWRTSGVNIQYF. DNA of the CDR3: TGTGCCTGGCGCACCAGCGGGGTCAACATTCAGTACTTC.

The chain carries TRBV2 and TRBJ1-2; TRBD1 matches at 7 bases. V gave up 8 bases and J gave up 3 bases; unmatched junction bases: 12. The CDR3 spans 15 residues. Germline V gene data show CDR1 as SNHLY and CDR2 as FYNNEI. In nucleotides, the CDR3 is TGTGCCAGCCTGAGGGACAGCGGGACATACTATGGCTACACCTTC. Protein sequence: CASLRDSGTYYGYTF. Drawing the rest from reference TRBV2 and TRBJ1-2, the complete variable domain is EPEVTQTPSHQVTQMGQEVILRCVPISNHLYFYWYRQILGQKVEFLVSFYNNEISEKSEIFDDQFSVERPDGSNFTLKIRSTKLEDSAMYFCASLRDSGTYYGYTFGSGTRLTVV.

This chain joins TRBV30 and TRBJ1-5, with D maybe TRBD1 (5 bases). CDR3 length: 15 residues. V gave up 3 bases and J gave up 0 bases, with 12 bases separating them. The V gene's germline CDR1 is GTSNPN and CDR2 SVGIG (reference sequence). Here the CDR3 DNA reads TGTGCCTGGAGCGGGGGGGGATATAGCAATCAGCCCCAGCATTTT. Protein: CAWSGGGYSNQPQHF.